Listed below are T cell receptor beta chains from one sample, sequenced in a study of technical replicates of blood from a handful of donors. Method: immunoSEQ multiplex PCR; TCRdb's copy keeps in-frame clones and lacks some. The sample lists about 81,000 clones; 80% to 90% were seen once. Material for sequencing was PBMCs. These receptors were obtained from a human donor in good health. Some clones in this sample may be carry-over from other donors' samples. Each CDR3 is given with its conserved first and last residue. The D gene is left open where the match is weak. Clone size is not always given. Where it is, it says once, few, many or a class for expanded clones.

CDR3 DNA	CDR3 protein	V gene	J gene	D gene	clone size
TGCGCCAGCAGCCAAGAGCAGGGTAGGTTCTACGAGCAGTACTTC	CASSQEQGRFYEQYF	TRBV4-1	TRBJ2-7	-	-
TGTGCCAGCTCACCAGGGGAGAACCAGCCCCAGCATTTT	CASSPGENQPQHF	TRBV18	TRBJ1-5	-	few
TGTGCCAGCAGCTCAAACAGGGCAACTAATGAAAAACTGTTTTTT	CASSSNRATNEKLFF	TRBV7-9	TRBJ1-4	-	-
TGTGCCTGGAAGGGACTAGCGGGATCTGAGCAGTTCTTC	CAWKGLAGSEQFF	TRBV30	TRBJ2-1	TRBD2	-
TGCGCTCCACAAGGAGGGGACGGAGAGTTCTTC	CAPQGGDGEFF	TRBV5-1	TRBJ2-1	-	-
TGTGCCAGCAGTGAGGGAAGCGGGAGCTCCTACGAGCAGTACTTC	CASSEGSGSSYEQYF	TRBV6-4	TRBJ2-7	TRBD2	-
TGTGCCTGGAGTGTACCCCAGGGGGCTTTTCAGCCCCAGCATTTT	CAWSVPQGAFQPQHF	TRBV30	TRBJ1-5	TRBD1	-
TGTGCCAGCAGCAAAAACGGGTACACCGGGGAGCTGTTTTTT	CASSKNGYTGELFF	TRBV7-3	TRBJ2-2	-	once
TGTGCCAGCAGCTTAGCCAGTACCCAACCGGGAGTCGAGCAGTACTTC	CASSLASTQPGVEQYF	TRBV7-2	TRBJ2-7	-	-
TGTGCCTGGAGTTGGCAGATGAACACTGAAGCTTTCTTT	CAWSWQMNTEAFF	TRBV30	TRBJ1-1	-	-
TGCGCCAGCAGCCGCGCGGGGGGGTCTCATTCCGGGGAGACCCAGTACTTC	CASSRAGGSHSGETQYF	TRBV5-1	TRBJ2-5	TRBD2	-
TGTGCCAGCAGCTCACCCGGGGGGGCGGGGTCAGATACGCAGTATTTT	CASSSPGGAGSDTQYF	TRBV7-2	TRBJ2-3	TRBD2	-
TGCGCCAGCAGCCAAGAACGACTGACTAATCAGCCCCAGCATTTT	CASSQERLTNQPQHF	TRBV4-3	TRBJ1-5	-	-
TGCGCCAGCAGCTTGGGGGCGCTGGGCACTGAAGCTTTCTTT	CASSLGALGTEAFF	TRBV5-1	TRBJ1-1	-	few
TGTGCCACCAGCAGAGATCACGAGACTGCCGGAAACACCATATATTTT	CATSRDHETAGNTIYF	TRBV15	TRBJ1-3	-	-
TGTGCCTGGAGTGCCAGGGACAGAAGTCGAAGGGGCTACACCTTC	CAWSARDRSRRGYTF	TRBV30	TRBJ1-2	TRBD1	-
TGTGCCAGCTCACTGGGACTGAACACCGGGGAGCTGTTTTTT	CASSLGLNTGELFF	TRBV18	TRBJ2-2	-	-
TGTGCCAGCAGTTCCCGGGAGCCCTACGAGCAGTACTTC	CASSSREPYEQYF	TRBV27	TRBJ2-7	-	-
TGTGCCAGCAGCAAGACTAGCGGGCAACGAGAGCAGTACTTC	CASSKTSGQREQYF	TRBV7-2	TRBJ2-7	TRBD2	-
TGCAGCGGACAGCGGGGGGCCACTGAAGCTTTCTTT	CSGQRGATEAFF	TRBV29-1	TRBJ1-1	-	-
TGTGCCAGCAGCTTAGCGGCCGGAGCAGGGGGCGGTCAGCCCCAGCATTTT	CASSLAAGAGGGQPQHF	TRBV7-8	TRBJ1-5	TRBD1	few
TGCGCCAGCAGCTTTTTGGCGGGAGGCCCCCTGGGCAATGAGCAGTTCTTC	CASSFLAGGPLGNEQFF	TRBV5-1	TRBJ2-1	TRBD2	-
TGTGCCAGCAGTTTAGGGCCCTATGGCTACACCTTC	CASSLGPYGYTF	TRBV27	TRBJ1-2	-	-
TGTGCCAGCAGCTTTAGTTCAGGGTCGGATCAGCCCCAGCATTTT	CASSFSSGSDQPQHF	TRBV7-8	TRBJ1-5	-	-
TGTGCCAGCAGCGGACTTGGCAGTGAGCAGTTCTTC	CASSGLGSEQFF	TRBV9	TRBJ2-1	-	-
TGTGCCAGCAGTGAAGCCCATAGCGGGAGCCACGAGCAGTACTTC	CASSEAHSGSHEQYF	TRBV6-1	TRBJ2-7	TRBD2	-
TGTGCCAGCAGCCGATCCGGGACTAGCTCCTACGAGCAGTACTTC	CASSRSGTSSYEQYF	TRBV6-5	TRBJ2-7	TRBD2	-
TGTGCCAGCAGCTCTCGTGGAGGGTCCTATAATTCACCCCTCCACTTT	CASSSRGGSYNSPLHF	TRBV7-3	TRBJ1-6	-	-
TGCGCCAGCAGCCATGAACGGGGGGCCACCAGGGAGACCCAGTACTTC	CASSHERGATRETQYF	TRBV4-1	TRBJ2-5	-	-
TGTGCCATCAGTGAGATCAATCGATCCGGCGGGACAGGGGCGCCCAGACCAGACACTGAAGCTTTCTTT	CAISEINRSGGTGAPRPDTEAFF	TRBV10-3	TRBJ1-1	TRBD1	once
TGTGCCAGTAGTATGACAGGAGTAGCTAACTATGGCTACACCTTC	CASSMTGVANYGYTF	TRBV19	TRBJ1-2	-	-
TGTGCCACCAGCAGAGATGTGGTCGGACAGATCAAATCTAATGAAAAACTGTTTTTT	CATSRDVVGQIKSNEKLFF	TRBV15	TRBJ1-4	-	once
TGCGCCAGCTTCTGGGGGGAGAGCACAGATACGCAGTATTTT	CASFWGESTDTQYF	TRBV5-1	TRBJ2-3	-	-
TGCAGCGTTGAATATCCAGGGAACTCCTACGAGCAGTACTTC	CSVEYPGNSYEQYF	TRBV29-1	TRBJ2-7	-	once
TGTGCCAGCACCCCGCCGGGACTAGCGGGAGTCACCGAGCAGTACTTC	CASTPPGLAGVTEQYF	TRBV28	TRBJ2-7	TRBD2	-
TGTGCCAGCCAGGACAGGGTGAGCAATCAGCCCCAGCATTTT	CASQDRVSNQPQHF	TRBV6-1	TRBJ1-5	TRBD1	-
TGTGCCAGCAGCCCCATTGGGGGGGGTCTGTCCAATGAGCAGTTCTTC	CASSPIGGGLSNEQFF	TRBV7-6	TRBJ2-1	TRBD2	-
TGTGCCAGCAGCTTCGGCCGGGACAGGGGAAACTATGGCTACACCTTC	CASSFGRDRGNYGYTF	TRBV7-6	TRBJ1-2	TRBD1	-
TGTGCCAGCTCACAACAGGGCGGGAACACCGGGGAGCTGTTTTTT	CASSQQGGNTGELFF	TRBV18	TRBJ2-2	-	-
TGCGCCAGCAGCGAGCCCTCCTACAATGAGCAGTTCTTC	CASSEPSYNEQFF	TRBV5-1	TRBJ2-1	-	-